Listed here are 28 T cell receptor beta chains from one sample, sequenced in a study of graft-versus-host responses after intestinal transplantation. TCRdb's copy holds only in-frame clones and misses some; the assay was immunoSEQ multiplex PCR. Of tens of thousands of clones listed, approximately 95% were seen once; the top ten hold 0.45% to 0.55%. Antigen specificity for these receptors is unknown. Sequenced here: unstimulated CD8+ T cells sorted from spleen or lymph node cells, sampled before intestinal transplant. These receptors all come from a human donor who received an intestinal transplant.

This CDR3 reads CASSVSGSDSPLHF. DNA of the CDR3: TGTGCCAGCAGCGTAAGTGGCAGCGATTCACCCCTCCACTTT. The chain has TRBV9 and TRBJ1-6; D unclear. The germline V gene encodes CDR1 SGDLS and CDR2 YYNGEE. V was cut by 1 base and J by 8 bases, with 10 bases left in between. The CDR3 runs to 14 residues.

The CDR3 DNA follows: TGTGCCAGCAGCCCCGGTGGGGCAGGGTGGCAAGAGACCCAGTACTTC. Residues: CASSPGGAGWQETQYF. The V gene is TRBV9, the J gene TRBJ2-5; tentative D call: TRBD1 (5 bases). V was pared by 4 bases and J by 2 bases, with 18 bases between. This CDR3 has 16 amino acids. Per the germline V gene, CDR1 is SGDLS and CDR2 is YYNGEE.

The chain couples TRBV7-3 to TRBJ2-7; 8 nucleotides agree with TRBD2. The CDR3 spans 15 residues. Germline CDR1 SGHTA, CDR2 FQGTGA. Losses at the gene ends were 2 bases for V and 3 bases for J; bases not matched to a gene: 6. The CDR3 loop reads CASSLGGGPFYEQYF. CDR3 bases: TGTGCCAGCAGCTTAGGCGGGGGGCCGTTCTACGAGCAGTACTTC. Drawing the rest from reference TRBV7-3 and TRBJ2-7, the complete variable domain is GAGVSQTPSNKVTEKGKYVELRCDPISGHTALYWYRQSLGQGPEFLIYFQGTGAADDSGLPNDRFFAVRPEGSVSTLKIQRTERGDSAVYLCASSLGGGPFYEQYFGPGTRLTVT.

The gene calls are TRBV13 and TRBJ2-5; 7 positions agree with TRBD1. Germline-derived CDR1 and CDR2 are PRHDT and FYEKMQ (reference sequence). The CDR3 sequence is 14 residues long. V was clipped by 4 bases and J by 2 bases; unmatched bases: 4. The CDR3 spells CASSSGTAQETQYF. The CDR3 DNA is TGTGCCAGCAGCTCCGGGACAGCTCAAGAGACCCAGTACTTC.

The chain couples TRBV7-9 to TRBJ2-3; TRBD1 aligns across 7 bases. The CDR3 has 18 residues. Germline CDR1 reads SEHNR; CDR2 reads FQNEAQ (reference sequence). Trimming removed 1 base from V and 0 bases from J; junction bases left unmatched: 10. The CDR3 protein is CASSLGTGEPISTDTQYF. DNA of the CDR3: TGTGCCAGCAGCTTAGGGACAGGAGAACCTATTAGCACAGATACGCAGTATTTT.

This clone has only one observation. The chain carries TRBV6-1 and TRBJ1-2; 9 nucleotides agree with TRBD1. Germline V gene data show CDR1 as MNHNS and CDR2 as SASEGT. CDR3 length equals 15 residues. Germline trimming cut 6 bases from V and 8 bases from J; bases unmatched to any gene: 13. The DNA for the CDR3 is TGTGCCAGCAGCCCCCCTGGGACAGGGAAGAACGGCTACACCTTC. As protein: CASSPPGTGKNGYTF.

The chain combines TRBV19 with TRBJ2-7, with D possibly being TRBD1 (5 bases). Trimming removed 6 bases from V and 0 bases from J, with 9 bases in between. The germline gives CDR1 LNHDA, CDR2 SQIVND (reference sequence). The CDR3 has 13 amino acids. The CDR3 spells CASSWQGSYEQYF. The CDR3 DNA is TGTGCCAGTAGCTGGCAGGGCTCCTACGAGCAGTACTTC.

The chain uses TRBV5-1 and TRBJ2-1; 8 positions match TRBD2. The CDR3 extends over 15 amino acids. V lost 4 bases to trimming and J lost 1 base; unmatched junction nucleotides: 4. Germline assignment: CDR1 SGHRS and CDR2 YFSETQ. The CDR3 sequence is CASSPKRGSYNEQFF. The CDR3 nucleotides are TGCGCCAGCAGCCCAAAGCGGGGGTCCTACAATGAGCAGTTCTTC.

The chain combines TRBV19 with TRBJ2-7; D is unclear. Germline CDR1 and CDR2: LNHDA and SQIVND (reference sequence). The V and J ends lost 1 base and 1 base respectively, with 5 bases between them. The CDR3 sequence is 13 residues long. Written as DNA, the CDR3 is TGTGCCAGTAGTATAGGACAATCCTACGAGCAGTACTTC. Its translation: CASSIGQSYEQYF.

The chain carries TRBV6-1 and TRBJ2-3; 7 bases fit TRBD2. The CDR3 sequence is 13 residues long. Germline V gene data show CDR1 as MNHNS and CDR2 as SASEGT. V shed 8 bases and J 1 base; nucleotides not matched to a gene: 3. The CDR3 nucleotides are TGTGCCAGCTGGGCGGGAGGCACAGATACGCAGTATTTT. This translates into CASWAGGTDTQYF.

The chain couples TRBV10-2 to TRBJ2-1; 7 positions match TRBD2. Germline trimming cut 6 bases from V and 9 bases from J; bases unmatched to any gene: 5. In germline, CDR1 is WSHSY, CDR2 SAAADI. CDR3 length: 12 residues. The CDR3 nucleotides are TGCGCCAGCAGAGGGGACTATCGTGAGCAGTTCTTC. Its protein is CASRGDYREQFF.

This sequence joins TRBV7-9 and TRBJ2-1, with D tentatively TRBD2 (5 bases). The V and J ends lost 3 bases and 2 bases respectively, with 17 bases between them. The V gene's germline CDR1 is SEHNR and CDR2 FQNEAQ (reference sequence). This CDR3 is built from 17 residues. CDR3 loop: CASSLEATPLTYNEQFF. Written as DNA, the CDR3 is TGTGCCAGCAGCTTGGAGGCCACTCCCCTGACCTACAATGAGCAGTTCTTC.

This clone was observed a few times. The chain has TRBV19 and TRBJ1-1, with 7 bases lining up with TRBD1. Germline CDR1 and CDR2: LNHDA and SQIVND (reference sequence). The CDR3 contains 15 residues. Trimming cost V 6 bases and J 1 base; bases outside gene matches: 8. CDR3 coding DNA: TGTGCCAGTAGGGTAACAGGGGAGCCGAACACTGAAGCTTTCTTT. Translation gives CASRVTGEPNTEAFF.

This clone was detected a few times. The gene calls are TRBV5-6 and TRBJ1-1; tentatively, D is TRBD1 (5 bases). Germline V gene sequence: CDR1 SGHDT, CDR2 YYEEEE. The CDR3 totals 11 residues. V shed 0 bases and J shed 8 bases, with 5 bases lying between them. DNA for the CDR3: TGTGCCAGCAGCTTGGGACAGGAAGCTTTCTTT. Translating it yields CASSLGQEAFF.

A single count supports this clone. The gene calls are TRBV4-2 and TRBJ2-1, with TRBD2 identical over 11 bases. The junction had 5 bases not matched to a gene; V was cut back by 0 bases and J by 4 bases. There are 17 residues in the CDR3. Germline CDR1 and CDR2: LGHNA and YNFKEQ. The CDR3 nucleotides read TGTGCCAGCAGCCAAGAGGGGACTAGCGGACTTTACAATGAGCAGTTCTTC. As protein: CASSQEGTSGLYNEQFF.

This clone was seen just once. The chain employs TRBV9 and TRBJ2-5, with a possible D match to TRBD2 (6 bases). CDR1 is SGDLS, CDR2 YYNGEE, per germline. Trimming shortened V by 4 bases and J by 1 base, and 14 bases separated the two germline ends. The CDR3 is 15 residues long. CDR3 sequence reads: CASSLYGTVQETQYF. The CDR3 nucleotides read TGTGCCAGCAGCCTCTACGGGACTGTCCAAGAGACCCAGTACTTC.

The gene calls are TRBV12-5 and TRBJ1-5; D unresolved. Germline V gene lookup returns CDR1 LGHNT and CDR2 FRNRAP. The CDR3 extends over 13 amino acids. V was trimmed by 2 bases and J by 6 bases, leaving 8 bases between them. CDR3 region: CASGLTRVQPQHF. The CDR3 nucleotides read TGTGCTAGTGGTTTGACCCGGGTTCAGCCCCAGCATTTT.

This clone was observed a single time. The chain combines TRBV5-4 with TRBJ1-2; perhaps TRBD1 as D (5 bases). Trimming pared 0 bases from V and 4 bases from J, leaving 7 bases between. Germline loops: CDR1 SGHNT, CDR2 YYREEE (reference sequence). CDR3 size: 13 residues. The CDR3 nucleotides are TGTGCCAGCAGCTTGGGCGGGGGCTATGGCTACACCTTC. Translated: CASSLGGGYGYTF.

This rearrangement joins TRBV21-1 to TRBJ1-4; the D call in the table, TRBD1, was not verified against the DNA. TRBV21-1 is classified as a pseudogene. The CDR3 contains 23 residues. The CDR3 region has the DNA TGTGCCAGCAGCAAAGTTGGAGAACCTCAGACAGGGACCTACGTTGCAACTAATGAAAAACTGTTTTTT. Residues: CASSKVGEPQTGTYVATNEKLFF.

The V call is TRBV11-3, the J call TRBJ1-5; D not certain. The CDR3 has 17 residues. V gave up 5 bases and J gave up 0 bases, with 17 bases separating them. Germline lookup yields CDR1 SGHNT and CDR2 YENEEA. The DNA for the CDR3 is TGTGCCAGCAGCCCACGGAGGGTTGGTGATAGCAATCAGCCCCAGCATTTT. Amino acid sequence: CASSPRRVGDSNQPQHF.

The V call is TRBV5-5, the J call TRBJ1-2; D is ambiguous. CDR1 is SGHKS, CDR2 YYEKEE, per germline (reference sequence). The CDR3 extends over 13 amino acids. Trimming took off 2 bases at V and 2 bases at J, with 7 bases between the two ends. The CDR3 nucleotides read TGTGCCAGCAGCTTAGGAGGAAACTATGGCTACACCTTC. This gives the protein CASSLGGNYGYTF.

The rearrangement uses TRBV4-1 and TRBJ1-2, with D possibly being TRBD1 (5 bases). The CDR3 totals 15 residues. The germline V and J ends were trimmed by 5 bases and 0 bases, with 13 bases remaining between them. Germline-derived CDR1 and CDR2 are MGHRA and YSYEKL. The CDR3 DNA sequence: TGCGCCAGCAGCGCCACAGGCTACGCTAACTATGGCTACACCTTC. Its protein is CASSATGYANYGYTF.

The gene calls are TRBV2 and TRBJ1-5, with D possibly TRBD1 on 5 matching bases. Looked up from germline, CDR1 is SNHLY and CDR2 is FYNNEI. The CDR3 is made up of 13 amino acids. With 3 bases removed from V and 8 bases from J, the gap between germline ends came to 11 bases. In DNA form, the CDR3 reads TGTGCCAGCAGTGATATCCAGGGTGAGCCCCAGCATTTT. Residues: CASSDIQGEPQHF.

In nucleotides, the CDR3 is TGCGCCAGCAGCCCCGGGACTAGCGGTTACAATGAGCAGTTCTTC. Translating gives CASSPGTSGYNEQFF. This chain uses TRBV4-1 with TRBJ2-1, with 11 bases matching TRBD2. Germline-derived CDR1 and CDR2 are MGHRA and YSYEKL. This CDR3 comprises 15 residues. The trim removed 4 bases at V and 4 bases at J, leaving 3 bases unmatched.

The J gene is TRBJ1-5, the V gene TRBV5-5; weak D call: TRBD1 (5 bases). The V gene lost 1 base and the J gene lost 3 bases, with 8 bases spanning the gap. The CDR3 length is 14 residues. The germline gives CDR1 SGHKS, CDR2 YYEKEE (reference sequence). Written as DNA, the CDR3 is TGTGCCAGCAGCTTGCGACAGAACAATCAGCCCCAGCATTTT. As protein: CASSLRQNNQPQHF.

The chain carries TRBV5-6 and TRBJ2-1, with D possibly being TRBD2 (6 bases). V lost 3 bases and J lost 3, with 16 bases in between. Germline V lookup: CDR1 SGHDT, CDR2 YYEEEE. The length of the CDR3 is 16 residues. This CDR3 reads CASSSSGLPLYNEQFF. In DNA form, the CDR3 reads TGTGCCAGCAGCTCGTCGGGACTGCCCCTCTACAATGAGCAGTTCTTC.

The chain is built from TRBV6-1 and TRBJ2-7, with D perhaps TRBD1 (6 bases). Germline assignment: CDR1 MNHNS and CDR2 SASEGT. With 0 bases removed from V and 0 bases from J, the gap between germline ends came to 6 bases. The CDR3 is 14 residues long. The CDR3 nucleotides read TGTGCCAGCAGTGAAGCGGACAGCTCCTACGAGCAGTACTTC. Its protein is CASSEADSSYEQYF.

The J gene is TRBJ2-1, the V gene TRBV4-2; D unresolved. Trimming pared 3 bases from V and 8 bases from J, leaving 14 bases between. This CDR3 contains 14 residues. CDR1 is LGHNA and CDR2 is YNFKEQ in the germline V gene. CDR3 DNA: TGTGCCAGCAGCCAGCTCGGTCTGTCCGATGAGCAGTTCTTC. It is translated as CASSQLGLSDEQFF.